One sample yielded the 32 T cell receptor beta chains listed below, sequenced in a study of shared clonotypes between healthy human individuals. Libraries were prepared by immunoSEQ multiplex PCR; TCRdb keeps only in-frame clonotypes and omits some of them. In the table there are roughly 720,000 clones, around 90% of which are singletons. Sequenced sample: memory CD8+ T cells from PBMCs. The subset: CD45RO+ cells pooled with CCR7-negative TemRA cells. These receptors all come from a man aged 18 to 35 in good health. Some clones in this sample may be carry-over from other donors' samples.

The V call is TRBV7-8, the J call TRBJ2-3, with TRBD1 matching over 8 bases. CDR3 length: 15 amino acids. Germline CDR1 and CDR2: SGHVS and FQNEAQ. J lost 1 base, V lost 4 bases, and 4 bases had no gene match. CDR3 in DNA: TGTGCCAGCAGCTCCGGACAGGGCGGCACAGATACGCAGTATTTT. Translated, it gives CASSSGQGGTDTQYF.

The J gene is TRBJ2-7, the V gene TRBV28; TRBD1 is a possible D gene (6 bases). The V and J ends lost 0 bases and 3 bases respectively, with 12 bases between them. CDR3 length equals 15 residues. From germline, CDR1 is MDHEN and CDR2 SYDVKM. Here the CDR3 DNA reads TGTGCCAGCAGTTTATGGGGGGCGCAGGGCTACGAGCAGTACTTC. Translating it yields CASSLWGAQGYEQYF. The entire variable domain, with the rest obtained from reference TRBV28 and TRBJ2-7, is as follows: DVKVTQSSRYLVKRTGEKVFLECVQDMDHENMFWYRQDPGLGLRLIYFSYDVKMKEKGDIPEGYSVSREKKERFSLILESASTNQTSMYLCASSLWGAQGYEQYFGPGTRLTVT.

The DNA of the CDR3 is TGTGCCAGCAGTGACAGGGGCGCCACTGAAGCTTTCTTT. Its translation: CASSDRGATEAFF. This chain connects TRBV27 to TRBJ1-1, with 8 bases identical to TRBD1. The CDR3 length is 13 residues. The ends lost 5 bases at V and 4 bases at J; junction bases unmatched: 3. Per the germline V gene, CDR1 is MNHEY and CDR2 is SMNVEV (reference sequence).

The table lists this clone with a few counts. V is TRBV5-1 and J is TRBJ2-7; D call uncertain. The CDR3 is 12 residues long. The V end lost 4 bases, the J end lost 2 bases, and 7 bases lay between the germline ends. Germline CDR1 reads SGHRS; CDR2 reads YFSETQ. The CDR3 is CASSNPTYEQYF. CDR3 coding DNA: TGCGCCAGCAGCAACCCTACCTACGAGCAGTACTTC.

The V gene is TRBV11-2, the J gene TRBJ1-2; tentative D call: TRBD1 (5 bases). The CDR3 sequence is 13 residues long. Germline values: CDR1 SGHAT, CDR2 FQNNGV. V was cut by 8 bases and J by 4 bases, with 14 bases left in between. The CDR3 loop is CASSTPGPYGYTF. CDR3 coding DNA: TGTGCCAGCTCCACACCGGGGCCCTATGGCTACACCTTC.

The genes are TRBV19 and TRBJ1-1; tentatively, D is TRBD1 (5 bases). The CDR3 spans 13 residues. Trimming took 3 bases from V and 6 from J, leaving 11 bases between them. CDR1 and CDR2 (germline): LNHDA, SQIVND (reference sequence). This chain's CDR3 is CASSMSRGSEAFF. The CDR3 DNA reads as TGTGCCAGTAGTATGTCGAGGGGTTCTGAAGCTTTCTTT.

The CDR3 nucleotides are TGTGCCAGCAATATAGCGGGAGAGGGATACAATGAGCAGTTCTTC. This translates into CASNIAGEGYNEQFF. This chain connects TRBV27 to TRBJ2-1; 9 positions agree with TRBD2. In germline, CDR1 is MNHEY, CDR2 SMNVEV (reference sequence). V lost 7 bases, J lost 4 bases, and 8 bases stayed unmatched. This CDR3 is built from 15 residues.

The chain employs TRBV28 and TRBJ2-3; D may be TRBD2 (6 bases). Germline CDR1 and CDR2: MDHEN and SYDVKM. CDR3 length equals 15 residues. V was shortened by 5 bases and J by 1 base, with 13 bases between the two germline ends. Here the CDR3 DNA reads TGTGCCAGCAGTATCGTAACGGGGGGCACAGATACGCAGTATTTT. It encodes CASSIVTGGTDTQYF.

The chain links TRBV10-3 to TRBJ2-7; a possible D gene is TRBD2 (5 bases). CDR1 is ENHRY and CDR2 is SYGVKD in the germline V gene. This CDR3 comprises 15 residues. V was clipped by 1 base and J by 0 bases, with 10 bases between them. In nucleotides, the CDR3 is TGTGCCATCAGTGAGTGGGTAGCGAGCTCCTACGAGCAGTACTTC. Amino acids: CAISEWVASSYEQYF.

A few counts support this clone. The V and J genes are TRBV30 and TRBJ1-1; no reliable D call. Germline V gives CDR1 GTSNPN, CDR2 SVGIG (reference sequence). V was shortened by 4 bases and J by 5 bases, with 14 bases between the two germline ends. The CDR3 is made up of 13 amino acids. CDR3 region: CAWNAQRSTEAFF. The CDR3 DNA reads TGTGCCTGGAATGCCCAGAGGTCGACTGAAGCTTTCTTT.

V is TRBV4-1 and J is TRBJ1-1; tentative D call: TRBD1 (6 bases). Trimming stripped 0 bases from V and 1 base from J, with 18 bases between. Germline V gives CDR1 MGHRA, CDR2 YSYEKL. This CDR3 is 18 amino acids long. The CDR3 loop reads CASSQDLFSTGPNTEAFF. The CDR3 region has the DNA TGCGCCAGCAGCCAAGATCTTTTTTCCACAGGGCCGAACACTGAAGCTTTCTTT.

The chain couples TRBV13 to TRBJ2-4; D possibly corresponds to TRBD1 (5 bases). The CDR3 has 15 residues. Germline CDR1 is PRHDT and CDR2 is FYEKMQ (reference sequence). V lost 0 bases, J lost 6 bases, and 12 bases lay in between. The CDR3 DNA is TGTGCCAGCAGCTTAGGCCCCGGACATCTAAACATTCAGTACTTC. This encodes CASSLGPGHLNIQYF.

The chain links TRBV18 to TRBJ2-7, with 13 bases matching TRBD2. The CDR3 is 15 residues long. Germline assignment: CDR1 KGHSH and CDR2 LQKENI. Unmatched junction bases numbered 9, after V lost 4 bases and J lost 9 bases. The chain's CDR3 is CASSRGLAGEVGQYF. In DNA, the CDR3 is TGTGCCAGCTCACGAGGACTAGCGGGAGAGGTTGGGCAGTACTTC.

The CDR3, as DNA: TGCGCCAGCAGCCAAGATCGGCAGATCACAGATACGCAGTATTTT. Protein product: CASSQDRQITDTQYF. The chain employs TRBV4-3 and TRBJ2-3; D gene ambiguous. CDR1 is LGHNA, CDR2 YSLEER, per germline. The V gene lost 0 bases and the J gene lost 2 bases, with 9 bases spanning the gap. The CDR3 has 15 amino acids.

The V gene is TRBV9, the J gene TRBJ2-7; D unclear. CDR1 is SGDLS and CDR2 is YYNGEE in the germline V gene. CDR3 length: 14 amino acids. V lost 0 bases and J lost 0, with 7 bases in between. The CDR3 sequence is CASSVGRVSYEQYF. The CDR3 coding sequence is TGTGCCAGCAGCGTAGGTAGGGTCTCCTACGAGCAGTACTTC.

This chain joins TRBV10-3 and TRBJ2-1; D may be TRBD2 (7 bases). The CDR3 totals 17 residues. Germline lookup yields CDR1 ENHRY and CDR2 SYGVKD. V shed 2 bases and J shed 2 bases, with 16 bases lying between them. This CDR3 is CAISETGAGVTYNEQFF. The CDR3 nucleotides read TGTGCCATCAGTGAGACGGGGGCGGGAGTAACCTACAATGAGCAGTTCTTC.

The chain couples TRBV19 to TRBJ1-5; D gene uncertain. Germline values: CDR1 LNHDA, CDR2 SQIVND (reference sequence). Trimming cost V 0 bases and J 2 bases, with 14 bases left between them. The CDR3 has 17 amino acids. CDR3 DNA: TGTGCCAGTAGTATAGAGGGGAGAGACCTCGGCAATCAGCCCCAGCATTTT. This sequence encodes CASSIEGRDLGNQPQHF.

The chain joins TRBV2 to TRBJ2-2; 8 bases line up with TRBD2. Germline CDR1 is SNHLY and CDR2 is FYNNEI. The V and J ends lost 5 bases and 4 bases, in that order; junction bases with no gene match: 6. This CDR3 is 15 amino acids long. The CDR3 loop is CASSISGSFTGELFF. The CDR3 coding sequence is TGTGCCAGCAGTATAAGCGGGAGTTTCACCGGGGAGCTGTTTTTT. Variable domain in full (rest from reference TRBV2 and TRBJ2-2): EPEVTQTPSHQVTQMGQEVILRCVPISNHLYFYWYRQILGQKVEFLVSFYNNEISEKSEIFDDQFSVERPDGSNFTLKIRSTKLEDSAMYFCASSISGSFTGELFFGEGSRLTVL.

The gene calls are TRBV7-9 and TRBJ2-7, with D possibly matching TRBD2 (6 bases). Trimming stripped 8 bases from V and 1 base from J, with 9 bases between. Germline loops: CDR1 SEHNR, CDR2 FQNEAQ (reference sequence). The CDR3 has 12 residues. The CDR3 DNA sequence: TGTGCCAGCGGGGGGATTTCCTACGAGCAGTACTTC. Translated, it gives CASGGISYEQYF.

This sequence joins TRBV28 and TRBJ1-2; TRBD1 might be the D (5 bases). This CDR3 is 13 amino acids long. The V and J ends lost 7 bases and 4 bases respectively, with 13 bases between them. Germline V lookup: CDR1 MDHEN, CDR2 SYDVKM. The CDR3 loop reads CASTNEDTYGYTF. In DNA, the CDR3 is TGTGCCAGCACCAACGAGGACACCTATGGCTACACCTTC.

The CDR3 loop is CASSLSSGSTYNEQFF. CDR3 nucleotide sequence: TGTGCCAGCAGCTTATCTAGCGGGAGCACCTACAATGAGCAGTTCTTC. This sequence joins TRBV13 and TRBJ2-1; 10 bases are shared with TRBD2. V gave up 2 bases and J gave up 2 bases; unmatched junction bases: 3. CDR1 is PRHDT, CDR2 FYEKMQ, per germline (reference sequence). The CDR3 is 16 amino acids.

This chain uses TRBV9 with TRBJ1-1, with a tentative D call TRBD1 (5 bases). This CDR3 region has 13 residues. Germline CDR1 and CDR2: SGDLS and YYNGEE. V dropped 4 bases and J dropped 6 bases, with 13 bases sitting between them. Here the CDR3 reads CASSSTEGPEAFF. The CDR3 region has the DNA TGTGCCAGCAGCTCCACAGAGGGACCTGAAGCTTTCTTT.

The J gene is TRBJ1-1, the V gene TRBV27; D is uncertain. The germline gives CDR1 MNHEY, CDR2 SMNVEV (reference sequence). The CDR3 is made up of 14 amino acids. The V end was cut by 1 base, the J end by 2 bases, with 8 bases between. This chain's CDR3 is CASSLYRANTEAFF. CDR3 nucleotides: TGTGCCAGCAGTTTATACCGGGCAAACACTGAAGCTTTCTTT.

The J gene is TRBJ2-7, the V gene TRBV29-1; D not certain. Germline-derived CDR1 and CDR2 are SQVTM and ANQGSEA. Trimming removed 6 bases from V and 0 bases from J, with 12 bases in between. The CDR3 is 13 residues long. As DNA, the CDR3 is TGCAGCGTAGATGGACCGAGCTCCTACGAGCAGTACTTC. This sequence encodes CSVDGPSSYEQYF.

The chain employs TRBV9 and TRBJ1-2, with D tentatively TRBD1 (5 bases). This CDR3 region has 16 residues. Germline V gene sequence: CDR1 SGDLS, CDR2 YYNGEE. Trimming cost V 5 bases and J 8 bases, with 25 bases left between them. The CDR3 loop reads CASSAPRLGRDFGYTF. CDR3 DNA: TGTGCCAGCAGTGCGCCGAGATTAGGGCGGGACTTCGGCTACACCTTC.

This chain joins TRBV7-9 and TRBJ2-5; 12 nucleotides line up with TRBD2. The CDR3 is 16 residues long. CDR1 is SEHNR, CDR2 FQNEAQ, per germline (reference sequence). V gave up 4 bases and J gave up 4 bases; unmatched junction bases: 7. CDR3 DNA sequence: TGTGCCAGCAGCTCCTTAATGGGACTAGCGGGAGAGACCCAGTACTTC. Translating gives CASSSLMGLAGETQYF.

This sequence joins TRBV4-2 and TRBJ2-1; tentative D call: TRBD2 (5 bases). This CDR3 is 15 amino acids long. Trimming shortened V by 0 bases and J by 4 bases, and 10 bases separated the two germline ends. Germline V lookup: CDR1 LGHNA, CDR2 YNFKEQ. CDR3 in DNA: TGTGCCAGCAGCCAAGATCTAGCACCGTACAATGAGCAGTTCTTC. Its translation is CASSQDLAPYNEQFF.

The V gene is TRBV28, the J gene TRBJ2-1, with D possibly being TRBD1 (5 bases). The CDR3 runs to 13 residues. Germline values: CDR1 MDHEN, CDR2 SYDVKM. V lost 11 bases and J 4 bases, leaving 15 bases between the germline ends. The chain's CDR3 is CAGSNTGYNEQFF. The CDR3, as DNA: TGTGCCGGCTCCAATACAGGTTACAATGAGCAGTTCTTC.

The V and J genes are TRBV5-1 and TRBJ2-1; D gene uncertain. V dropped 1 base and J dropped 9 bases, with 11 bases sitting between them. Germline V gives CDR1 SGHRS, CDR2 YFSETQ. CDR3 size: 13 residues. The CDR3 loop is CASSLTRGSEQFF. The DNA of the CDR3 is TGCGCCAGCAGCTTGACCCGAGGAAGTGAGCAGTTCTTC.

The rearrangement joins TRBV7-9 to TRBJ2-1; D remains unclear. The V end was cut by 5 bases, the J end by 6 bases, with 2 bases between. The CDR3 covers 10 residues. The V gene's germline CDR1 is SEHNR and CDR2 FQNEAQ (reference sequence). The DNA of the CDR3 is TGTGCCAGCAGCGTCAATGAGCAGTTCTTC. This encodes CASSVNEQFF.

CDR3 bases: TGTGCCAGCAGAACGGGACGTACGACGTCTGAAGCTTTCTTT. It yields the protein CASRTGRTTSEAFF. The chain recombines TRBV5-4 with TRBJ1-1; D possibly corresponds to TRBD1 (5 bases). The CDR3 is made up of 14 amino acids. The germline gives CDR1 SGHNT, CDR2 YYREEE (reference sequence). Trimming left V 5 bases short and J 6 bases short, with 17 bases between.

This chain joins TRBV28 and TRBJ2-1, with D possibly matching TRBD2 (6 bases). The ends were cut back, 4 bases at V and 15 bases at J, with 13 bases in the middle. From germline, CDR1 is MDHEN and CDR2 SYDVKM. The length of the CDR3 is 11 residues. The CDR3 is CASSSGAGGFF. The CDR3 bases are TGTGCCAGCAGTTCCGGAGCCGGGGGGTTCTTC.